This T cell receptor (beta chain) emerged from a study of blood T cells in healthy people across ages. Trimming stripped 5 bases from V and 9 bases from J, with 14 bases between. CDR3 length: 14 residues. Germline V CDR1 and CDR2: SNHLY, FYNNEI. On this clonotype: The antigen remains undetermined.

The authors ran a second PCR of 7 to 11 cycles using a sample-barcoded 5' primer and a J-beta primer mix. Every cDNA was tagged by a template-switch adaptor with 12 random nucleotides. No fewer than 3 million CDR3-containing paired-end reads came from each sample. TCRdb passed the 5' RACE reads through MiXCR, listing each CDR3 protein once. Of some 710,000 distinct CDR3 sequences detected, 46% appear once; the ten largest clones hold around 18%. General study results and limits: Lack of knowledge of donor CMV status possibly confounded expanded clonotype changes. Higher naive T cell percentage went strongly together with higher TCR beta diversity.

The chain combines TRBV2 with TRBJ1-6, with a weak D call TRBD1 (6 bases). The sequencing input was blood. This clonotype was obtained from a man older than 75 in good health. The chain's CDR3 is CASSMDRSSSPLHF. The CDR3, as DNA: TGTGCCAGCAGTATGGACAGATCGAGTTCACCCCTCCACTTT. Complete variable domain (other parts from reference TRBV2 and TRBJ1-6): EPEVTQTPSHQVTQMGQEVILRCVPISNHLYFYWYRQILGQKVEFLVSFYNNEISEKSEIFDDQFSVERPDGSNFTLKIRSTKLEDSAMYFCASSMDRSSSPLHFGNGTRLTVT.